This section outlines one T cell receptor (beta chain) sequence together with its context. Its target is unknown. CDR1 is MGHRA and CDR2 is YSYEKL in the germline V gene. CDR3 length equals 14 residues. V was cut by 4 bases and J by 5 bases, with 15 bases left in between. The data derive from a study of T cell repertoires in cytomegalovirus infection. Across the study: Public TCR beta signatures indicated both CMV infection and matching HLA type.

From the reads, TCRdb called clonotypes with MiXCR, one entry per CDR3 protein. The top ten clones hold over 15% of a sample with under 850,000 distinct CDR3 sequences, around 32% of them seen once. Overall study findings and caveats: Cumulative frequency (of public TCR beta family members) identified carriers of CMV plus the relevant HLA. The ex vivo response showed dominance by HLA-C-restricted CMV-specific TCR beta clonotypes.

The chain combines TRBV4-1 with TRBJ2-7; D possibly corresponds to TRBD1 (5 bases). The receptor's source is a human donor in good health (CMV status not recorded). Some clones in this sample may be carry-over from other donors' samples. This material consisted of cultured PBMCs, taken from culture after CMV antigen stimulation. The CDR3 loop is CASSLTGWTNEQYF. As DNA, the CDR3 is TGCGCCAGCAGCCTCACCGGCTGGACAAACGAGCAGTACTTC.